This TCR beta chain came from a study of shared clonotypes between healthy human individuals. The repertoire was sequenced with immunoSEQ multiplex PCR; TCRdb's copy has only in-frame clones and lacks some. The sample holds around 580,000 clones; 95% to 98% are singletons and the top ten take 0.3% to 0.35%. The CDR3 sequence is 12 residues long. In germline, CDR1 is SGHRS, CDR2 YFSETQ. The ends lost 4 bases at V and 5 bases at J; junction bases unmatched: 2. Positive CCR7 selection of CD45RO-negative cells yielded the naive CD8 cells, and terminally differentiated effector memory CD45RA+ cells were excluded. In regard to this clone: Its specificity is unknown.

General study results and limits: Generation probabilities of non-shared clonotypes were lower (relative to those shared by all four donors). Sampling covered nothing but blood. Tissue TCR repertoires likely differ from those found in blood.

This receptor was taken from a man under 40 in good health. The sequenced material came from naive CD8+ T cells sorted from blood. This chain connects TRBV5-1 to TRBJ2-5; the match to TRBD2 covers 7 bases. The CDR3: CASSRGEETQYF. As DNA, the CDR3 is TGCGCCAGCAGCCGGGGGGAGGAGACCCAGTACTTC.